The 19 T cell receptor beta chains presented below share a single source sample, sequenced in a study of cytomegalovirus exposure and HLA in healthy donors (dated by TCRdb to between 2016 and 2019). The receptor library was made with the immunoSEQ multiplex PCR assay. For the multiplex PCR, a mixture combining 60 forward primers for TCR Vbeta segments and 13 reverse primers for TCR Jbeta segments was used. TCRdb's version of the immuneACCESS table is confined to in-frame rearrangements and falls short of the full clone set. An unresolved V gene accounts for under half of the shortfall where checked; the remainder is of unknown origin. Across this sample there are 110,000 or so clones, with around 80% seen only once. 7.5% to 9% of the sample rests with the top ten. The material sequenced was PBMCs. The receptors stem from a man aged 40-55 years in good health and CMV-seropositive.

This chain connects TRBV5-5 to TRBJ2-7; the D gene is possibly TRBD1 (6 bases). From germline, CDR1 is SGHKS and CDR2 YYEKEE (reference sequence). The CDR3 covers 15 residues. V was clipped by 4 bases and J by 0 bases, with 14 bases between them. Here the CDR3 DNA reads TGTGCCAGCAGCAGCTTTTCAGGGGCCTCCTACGAGCAGTACTTC. Translating gives CASSSFSGASYEQYF.

The chain joins TRBV7-9 to TRBJ1-3; TRBD1 matches at 7 bases. The V gene's germline CDR1 is SEHNR and CDR2 FQNEAQ (reference sequence). With 5 bases clipped from V and 4 bases from J, the junction kept 2 bases outside the gene matches. This CDR3 region has 13 residues. CDR3: CASSAGQGNTIYF. The CDR3 region has the DNA TGTGCCAGCAGCGCGGGACAGGGAAACACCATATATTTT.

The CDR3 is CASSSGGSGTYEQYF. In DNA form, the CDR3 reads TGTGCCAGCAGCTCCGGCGGTAGCGGGACCTACGAGCAGTACTTC. This chain joins TRBV7-8 and TRBJ2-7, with TRBD2 identical over 8 bases. There are 15 residues in the CDR3. V dropped 4 bases and J dropped 2; count of bases not matched to a gene: 7. In germline, CDR1 is SGHVS, CDR2 FQNEAQ. The full variable domain, completed using reference TRBV7-8 and TRBJ2-7, is GAGVSQSPRYKVAKRGQDVALRCDPISGHVSLFWYQQALGQGPEFLTYFQNEAQLDKSGLPSDRFFAERPEGSVSTLKIQRTQQEDSAVYLCASSSGGSGTYEQYFGPGTRLTVT.

This chain links TRBV27 with TRBJ1-2, with TRBD1 matching over 7 bases. The CDR3 is 14 residues long. From germline, CDR1 is MNHEY and CDR2 SMNVEV (reference sequence). J gave up 0 bases and V 6 bases, and 4 bases lay outside the gene matches. CDR3 sequence: CASRTGPTNYGYTF. The CDR3 nucleotides read TGTGCCAGCAGGACAGGGCCAACTAACTATGGCTACACCTTC.

V is TRBV18 and J is TRBJ1-5; TRBD1 matches 10 bases. Germline assignment: CDR1 KGHSH and CDR2 LQKENI. V lost 0 bases, J lost 7 bases, and 3 bases stayed unmatched. This CDR3 has 15 residues. The CDR3 bases are TGTGCCAGCTCACCACCGTCGACAGGGGGCCAGCCCCAGCATTTT. The encoded protein is CASSPPSTGGQPQHF.

This chain connects TRBV19 to TRBJ1-5, with D maybe TRBD1 (6 bases). CDR1 and CDR2 (germline): LNHDA, SQIVND (reference sequence). This CDR3 contains 15 residues. Deletions cut 7 bases from V and 2 bases from J, with 15 bases between. CDR3 nucleotide sequence: TGTGCCAGTACCCAAGGGGGGGTAGGCAATCAGCCCCAGCATTTT. This encodes CASTQGGVGNQPQHF.

Note on this clone: The junction departs from the called germline gene at one end, perhaps through a read error. The chain carries TRBV7-7 and TRBJ2-1; weak D call: TRBD2 (5 bases). This CDR3 has 15 amino acids. Germline V gives CDR1 SSHAT, CDR2 FNYEAQ (reference sequence). This chain's CDR3 is CASSLDLERGNEQFF. As DNA, the CDR3 is TGTGCTAGCAGCTTAGATCTAGAACGAGGGAATGAGCAGTTCTTC.

V usage is TRBV7-8 and J usage is TRBJ1-2; 8 bases fit TRBD1. Losses at the gene ends were 5 bases for V and 8 bases for J; bases not matched to a gene: 7. Germline values: CDR1 SGHVS, CDR2 FQNEAQ. The CDR3 has 13 residues. The CDR3 spells CASSKDRAGGYTF. Here the CDR3 DNA reads TGTGCCAGCAGCAAGGACAGGGCGGGGGGCTACACCTTC.

The chain carries TRBV6-5 and TRBJ2-7; the match to TRBD2 covers 8 bases. V shed 5 bases and J 4 bases; nucleotides not matched to a gene: 7. This CDR3 has 14 amino acids. Germline CDR1 and CDR2: MNHEY and SVGAGI. DNA of the CDR3: TGTGCCAGCAGTGCCAGCGGGAGAAAGTACGAGCAGTACTTC. Translation: CASSASGRKYEQYF.

This clone was detected only a few times. The J gene is TRBJ2-7, the V gene TRBV5-4; D uncertain. CDR1 is SGHNT and CDR2 is YYREEE in the germline V gene (reference sequence). V was pared by 2 bases and J by 7 bases, with 16 bases between. The CDR3 runs to 14 residues. The CDR3 bases are TGTGCCAGCAGCTTTCGAGCGTCGCCGGGTGAGCAGTACTTC. Translating gives CASSFRASPGEQYF.

This chain links TRBV7-2 with TRBJ2-3; 15 bases agree with TRBD2. The CDR3 is 17 residues long. With V trimmed by 5 bases and J by 4 bases, 7 bases remained unmatched. The germline gives CDR1 SGHTA, CDR2 FQGNSA. CDR3 DNA: TGTGCCAGCAGCGCAAGGACTAGCGGGGGGGTGGCAGATACGCAGTATTTT. Protein: CASSARTSGGVADTQYF. Full variable domain (outside the CDR3, taken from reference TRBV7-2 and TRBJ2-3): GAGVSQSPSNKVTEKGKDVELRCDPISGHTALYWYRQSLGQGLEFLIYFQGNSAPDKSGLPSDRFSAERTGGSVSTLTIQRTQQEDSAVYLCASSARTSGGVADTQYFGPGTRLTVL.

The V gene is TRBV21-1, the J gene TRBJ2-7; the D call of TRBD1 is as the table states it, not checked on the DNA. TRBV21-1 is noted as a pseudogene. The CDR3 spans 14 residues. CDR3 region: CASIPGAREGEQYF. CDR3 coding DNA: TGTGCCAGCATCCCAGGGGCCAGGGAAGGGGAGCAGTACTTC.

This clone was seen a handful of times. The chain carries TRBV7-8 and TRBJ2-3; 7 bases are shared with TRBD1. The CDR3 contains 19 residues. From germline, CDR1 is SGHVS and CDR2 FQNEAQ. Germline trimming cut 2 bases from V and 1 base from J; bases unmatched to any gene: 15. The CDR3 reads CASSLNPGKGAGRTDTQYF. The DNA of the CDR3 is TGTGCCAGCAGCTTAAACCCTGGCAAGGGGGCCGGGCGCACAGATACGCAGTATTTT.

This clone was seen once. The rearrangement joins TRBV21-1 to TRBJ2-1; TRBD1, as called in the table, went unchecked against the DNA. TRBV21-1 constitutes a pseudogene. This CDR3 contains 18 residues. The CDR3 spells CASSRKSRSRGKYNEQFF. CDR3 DNA: TGTGCCAGCAGCCGTAAAAGCCGGAGCAGGGGAAAATACAATGAGCAGTTCTTC.

This clone was seen just once. The V gene is TRBV5-6, the J gene TRBJ2-5, with 7 bases lining up with TRBD2. V shed 4 bases, J shed 8 bases, and the junction held 2 bases outside the gene matches. CDR1 is SGHDT, CDR2 YYEEEE, per germline. The CDR3 is 11 amino acids. The CDR3 here is CASSRGGTQYF. The CDR3 bases are TGTGCCAGCAGCCGCGGGGGTACCCAGTACTTC.

The genes are TRBV6-5 and TRBJ1-4; a possible D gene is TRBD1 (6 bases). The V end lost 0 bases, the J end lost 5 bases, and 7 bases lay between the germline ends. This CDR3 spans 14 amino acids. Germline values: CDR1 MNHEY, CDR2 SVGAGI. The DNA of the CDR3 is TGTGCCAGCAGTTACTCGAGGGGGAATGAAAAACTGTTTTTT. Protein sequence: CASSYSRGNEKLFF.

This sequence joins TRBV28 and TRBJ2-7; 8 bases are a match to TRBD1. CDR3 size: 15 residues. V lost 6 bases to trimming and J lost 3 bases; unmatched junction nucleotides: 10. CDR1 is MDHEN and CDR2 is SYDVKM in the germline V gene. CDR3 region: CASRSGGTGDYEQYF. DNA of the CDR3: TGTGCCAGCAGATCGGGCGGGACAGGAGACTACGAGCAGTACTTC.

The chain uses TRBV2 and TRBJ2-7, with D tentatively TRBD2 (7 bases). The germline CDR1 and CDR2 sequences are SNHLY and FYNNEI. V shed 6 bases and J shed 2 bases, with 14 bases lying between them. The CDR3 has 14 amino acids. The CDR3 coding sequence is TGTGCCAGCAGAGGGGGGGGCCTACCCTACGAGCAGTACTTC. This codes for CASRGGGLPYEQYF.

The chain is built from TRBV4-3 and TRBJ2-1; 11 nucleotides agree with TRBD2. Germline loops: CDR1 LGHNA, CDR2 YSLEER. The J segment lost 4 bases and the V segment lost 3 bases, leaving 5 bases of the junction unmatched. This CDR3 has 16 amino acids. CDR3 amino acids: CASSHQLAGEYNEQFF. CDR3 DNA sequence: TGCGCCAGCAGCCACCAACTAGCGGGGGAATACAATGAGCAGTTCTTC.